Listed here are 16 T cell receptor beta chains from one sample, sequenced in a study of Graves' ophthalmopathy and Graves' hyperthyroidism. The authors amplified TCR beta CDR3 regions from RNA transcripts. RT-PCR in the first round used HTBI primers; a second-round multiplex PCR followed. MiXCR, applied by TCRdb to the multiplex PCR reads, yields one record per CDR3 protein. Of a few hundred thousand distinct CDR3 sequences in the sample, about two fifths were seen once. Sequencing input: peripheral blood or thyroid tissue (not recorded which). Receptors originate from an adult man with Graves' hyperthyroidism.

Worth noting for this clonotype: This may be a read error, as it is one base from a much larger clone. This chain joins TRBV6-1 and TRBJ2-7, with TRBD2 matching 10 bases. The CDR3 contains 13 residues. With 11 bases clipped from V and 3 bases from J, the junction kept 7 bases outside the gene matches. Germline V CDR1 and CDR2: MNHNS, SASEGT. DNA for the CDR3: TGTGCCGGCGTCCTAGCGGGAGACTACGAGCAGTACTTC. Its translation: CAGVLAGDYEQYF.

This sequence joins TRBV5-6 and TRBJ2-6; TRBD1 matches at 8 bases. Germline trimming cut 4 bases from V and 4 bases from J; bases unmatched to any gene: 13. Germline CDR1 and CDR2: SGHDT and YYEEEE. The CDR3 loop spans 18 amino acids. CDR3 bases: TGTGCCAGCAGCCCCCCCTGGACAGGGTTGCGCGGGGCCAACGTCCTGACTTTC. Translating it yields CASSPPWTGLRGANVLTF.

Notes on this clonotype: It may be a read error: a sequence one base away is much more abundant. This chain links TRBV19 with TRBJ2-2; a weak D match, TRBD2 (5 bases). Germline CDR1 reads LNHDA; CDR2 reads SQIVND (reference sequence). CDR3 size: 13 residues. The CDR3 sequence: CASSINRAGELLF. The CDR3 DNA follows: TGTGCCAGTAGTATCAACAGAGCCGGGGAGCTGCTTTTT.

The V call is TRBV11-2, the J call TRBJ1-2; tentative D call: TRBD1 (5 bases). V dropped 4 bases and J dropped 6 bases, with 21 bases sitting between them. The germline CDR1 and CDR2 sequences are SGHAT and FQNNGV. This CDR3 is 16 amino acids long. For the CDR3, the DNA is TGTGCCAGCAGCTGGGGCCGGGCCCAGGGAGGTGATGGCTACACCTTC. It specifies CASSWGRAQGGDGYTF.

The CDR3: CATSSGQGLGNTEAFF. The CDR3 DNA sequence: TGTGCCACCAGCAGTGGACAGGGTCTCGGAAACACTGAAGCTTTCTTT. J is TRBJ1-1 and V is TRBV15; 8 bases are shared with TRBD1. The CDR3 is 16 residues long. Germline CDR1 reads LNHNV; CDR2 reads YYDKDF (reference sequence). V lost 3 bases and J lost 2; bases outside the gene matches: 8.

The chain's CDR3 is CASSQDQGTGDGYTF. The CDR3 nucleotides are TGTGCCAGCAGCCAAGATCAAGGGACAGGGGATGGCTACACCTTC. This chain joins TRBV14 and TRBJ1-2; 10 nucleotides align to TRBD1. The V segment lost 0 bases and the J segment 6 bases; nucleotides outside the gene matches: 4. The CDR3 is made up of 15 amino acids. Germline V gene data show CDR1 as SGHDN and CDR2 as FVKESK.

This clonotype appeared many times. DNA for the CDR3: TGTGCCAGCAGCTCGCGGACGGGAGGGACTGAAGCTTTCTTT. Translation gives CASSSRTGGTEAFF. The chain recombines TRBV7-2 with TRBJ1-1; D gene ambiguous. Trimming left V 4 bases short and J 5 bases short, with 14 bases between. Germline values: CDR1 SGHTA, CDR2 FQGNSA. The CDR3 is 14 residues long.

This clonotype was recorded many times. V is TRBV29-1 and J is TRBJ2-5; 8 bases map to TRBD2. V lost 6 bases to trimming and J lost 0 bases; unmatched junction nucleotides: 3. Germline V gene sequence: CDR1 SQVTM, CDR2 ANQGSEA. CDR3 length equals 13 residues. The CDR3 sequence: CSVLAENQETQYF. As DNA, the CDR3 is TGCAGCGTACTAGCGGAAAACCAAGAGACCCAGTACTTC.

This clonotype was counted many times. The chain uses TRBV6-5 and TRBJ2-5; TRBD2 is a possible D gene (6 bases). The germline CDR1 and CDR2 sequences are MNHEY and SVGAGI. The CDR3 sequence is 14 residues long. V was cut by 2 bases and J by 1 base, with 8 bases left in between. The CDR3 sequence: CASSYIAVQETQYF. The CDR3 coding sequence is TGTGCCAGCAGTTACATAGCGGTCCAAGAGACCCAGTACTTC.

Here the CDR3 reads CSTTTGEGYGYTF. The CDR3 DNA reads as TGCAGCACGACGACAGGTGAGGGCTATGGCTACACCTTC. The chain employs TRBV29-1 and TRBJ1-2; weak D call: TRBD1 (6 bases). The CDR3 is 13 amino acids. The V end was cut by 8 bases, the J end by 4 bases, with 17 bases between. Germline CDR1 SQVTM, CDR2 ANQGSEA.

This clonotype has a count of ten or more. The chain has TRBV7-6 and TRBJ1-1; weak D call: TRBD1 (5 bases). Germline lookup yields CDR1 SGHVS and CDR2 FNYEAQ. V was pared by 5 bases and J by 5 bases, with 18 bases between. This CDR3 spans 15 amino acids. The chain's CDR3 is CASSNWGSGDTEAFF. CDR3 DNA: TGTGCCAGCAGCAATTGGGGGTCTGGGGATACTGAAGCTTTCTTT.

Of note for this clonotype: An end of the junction differs from the germline gene, which may be a read error. The chain couples TRBV24-1 to TRBJ1-5, with D possibly TRBD1 on 5 matching bases. The CDR3 covers 17 residues. Germline assignment: CDR1 KGHDR and CDR2 SFDVKD. The CDR3 here is CASSVYRTGELNQPQHF. The CDR3 DNA sequence: TGTGCCAGCAGTGTTTACAGGACGGGCGAATTGAATCAGCCCCAGCATTTT.

CDR3 region: CASSFRDRGLDYGYTF. In DNA, the CDR3 is TGTGCCAGCAGCTTCCGGGACAGGGGCTTGGACTATGGCTACACCTTC. The V call is TRBV25-1, the J call TRBJ1-2; 10 nucleotides line up with TRBD1. Germline CDR1 and CDR2: MGHDK and SYGVNS. The CDR3 has 16 amino acids. V was pared by 6 bases and J by 3 bases, with 10 bases of the junction left unmatched.

This clonotype has at least ten counts. The V call is TRBV7-9, the J call TRBJ2-5, with TRBD2 matching over 11 bases. CDR1 is SEHNR and CDR2 is FQNEAQ in the germline V gene (reference sequence). V was pared by 2 bases and J by 5 bases, with 10 bases of the junction left unmatched. The CDR3 runs to 17 residues. CDR3 bases: TGTGCCAGCAGCTTAACCCGACTAGCGGGGAAGGGGGAGACCCAGTACTTC. It encodes CASSLTRLAGKGETQYF.

Worth noting for this clonotype: A read error may be the cause here, since a much bigger clone is one base away. J is TRBJ1-6 and V is TRBV6-5, with D possibly being TRBD1 (6 bases). This CDR3 region has 14 residues. CDR1 is MNHEY and CDR2 is SVGAGI in the germline V gene. The CDR3 is CAGSGDKWASPLHF. For the CDR3, the DNA is TGTGCCGGCAGTGGGGACAAATGGGCTTCACCCCTCCACTTT.

The chain carries TRBV10-2 and TRBJ1-2, with TRBD1 matching over 9 bases. The CDR3 extends over 19 amino acids. Germline V lookup: CDR1 WSHSY, CDR2 SAAADI. Trimming took 6 bases from V and 0 from J; bases not matched to a gene: 17. The CDR3 reads CASRDGQGLTFLANYGYTF. CDR3 DNA sequence: TGCGCCAGCAGGGACGGACAGGGGCTGACCTTTCTAGCTAACTATGGCTACACCTTC.